Listed below are T cell receptor beta chains from one sample, sequenced in a study of blood T cell repertoires in COVID-19. Sequencing was performed with immunoSEQ multiplex PCR; in TCRdb, only in-frame clones are kept and a portion is missing. This sample yields fewer than 300,000 clones, of which over 70% are seen a single time; 3.3% belongs to the top ten. Sequencing input: peripheral blood. Source of these receptors: a woman of 80 years or more with acute or convalescent COVID-19. CDR3s include the opening cysteine and the closing phenylalanine or tryptophan. The D gene is left open where the match is weak. The size of a clone is reported for some rows only, either as once, few or many, or as a class for expanded clones.

CDR3nt: TGCGCCAGCAGCCAAGGGGGCGGGAGTCAGCCCCAGCATTTT; CDR3aa: CASSQGGGSQPQHF; d_gene: .; v_gene: TRBV4-1; abundance: .; j_gene: TRBJ1-5
CDR3nt: TGCAGCGTTACGACAGGGACCGCGAACACCGGGGAGCTGTTTTTT; CDR3aa: CSVTTGTANTGELFF; d_gene: TRBD1; v_gene: TRBV29-1; abundance: .; j_gene: TRBJ2-2
CDR3nt: TGTGCCATCACGAAGGGCGGGGTCAGGGACAATGAGCAGTTCTTC; CDR3aa: CAITKGGVRDNEQFF; d_gene: .; v_gene: TRBV10-3; abundance: .; j_gene: TRBJ2-1
CDR3nt: TGTGCCAGCAGCCCTAAAGCGCAGGGTGTAGATACGCAGTATTTT; CDR3aa: CASSPKAQGVDTQYF; d_gene: .; v_gene: TRBV7-9; abundance: .; j_gene: TRBJ2-3
CDR3nt: TGTGCCACCAGCAGAGAGCGGTCGGCAGTAGTAGAAAAACTGTTTTTT; CDR3aa: CATSRERSAVVEKLFF; d_gene: .; v_gene: TRBV15; abundance: few; j_gene: TRBJ1-4
CDR3nt: TGTGCCAGCAGCCAAGATTGGGCCCGGAAAGGCTACACCTTC; CDR3aa: CASSQDWARKGYTF; d_gene: .; v_gene: TRBV3-1/TRBV3-2; abundance: .; j_gene: TRBJ1-2
CDR3nt: TGTGCCAGCAGCCCCCCGCAGGGCGGAAGGATCACAGATACGCAGTATTTT; CDR3aa: CASSPPQGGRITDTQYF; d_gene: .; v_gene: TRBV25-1; abundance: .; j_gene: TRBJ2-3
CDR3nt: TGCGCCAGCAGCCAAGGGGACTCACGGCCCACAGATACGCAGTATTTT; CDR3aa: CASSQGDSRPTDTQYF; d_gene: .; v_gene: TRBV4-1; abundance: .; j_gene: TRBJ2-3
CDR3nt: TGTGCCAGCAGTGCACAGGGGGCCGTCATGTACGAGCAGTACTTC; CDR3aa: CASSAQGAVMYEQYF; d_gene: TRBD1; v_gene: TRBV2; abundance: .; j_gene: TRBJ2-7
CDR3nt: TGTGCCCTAAGTAGAGGCTCTGGAAACACCATATATTTT; CDR3aa: CALSRGSGNTIYF; d_gene: .; v_gene: TRBV30; abundance: once; j_gene: TRBJ1-3
CDR3nt: TGTGCCAGCAGTTACTCTGGGAGGGACACTGAAGCTTTCTTT; CDR3aa: CASSYSGRDTEAFF; d_gene: .; v_gene: TRBV6-6; abundance: few; j_gene: TRBJ1-1
CDR3nt: TGTGCCAGCAGTCCACAGGGGAACTATGGCTACACCTTC; CDR3aa: CASSPQGNYGYTF; d_gene: TRBD1; v_gene: TRBV6-2/TRBV6-3; abundance: .; j_gene: TRBJ1-2
CDR3nt: TGTGCCAGCAGCCCTACGGACAGAACGAACACTGAAGCTTTCTTT; CDR3aa: CASSPTDRTNTEAFF; d_gene: .; v_gene: TRBV7-2; abundance: .; j_gene: TRBJ1-1
CDR3nt: TGTGCCAGCAGTGCGACAGGGAATACGCAGTATTTT; CDR3aa: CASSATGNTQYF; d_gene: TRBD1; v_gene: TRBV25-1; abundance: .; j_gene: TRBJ2-3
CDR3nt: TGTGCCAGCAGCTTGCGGTTTTCCTACGAGCAGTACTTC; CDR3aa: CASSLRFSYEQYF; d_gene: .; v_gene: TRBV5-4; abundance: .; j_gene: TRBJ2-7
CDR3nt: TGTGCCAGCAGTCAGGACAGGGCAATCGGCAATCAGCCCCAGCATTTT; CDR3aa: CASSQDRAIGNQPQHF; d_gene: TRBD1; v_gene: TRBV28; abundance: .; j_gene: TRBJ1-5